The clone carrying this TCR beta chain was seen ten or more times. This specimen belongs to a study of CD8+CD57+ T cells in acquired aplastic anemia. All patients picked for sequencing had shown, by flow cytometry, an expansion of CD8+CD57+ cells. Germline values: CDR1 SGHVS, CDR2 FNYEAQ. The junction had 6 bases not matched to a gene; V was cut back by 5 bases and J by 1 base. This CDR3 spans 15 amino acids. Genomic DNA templated the TCR beta VDJ and CDR3 profiling. TCRdb reprocessed the reads via MiXCR and lists one record per CDR3 protein. The table records about half a million distinct CDR3 sequences, around 33% of them present only once.

The sequenced sample was sorted CD4+, CD8+, or CD8+CD57+ T cells (not recorded which) from PBMCs. J is TRBJ2-7 and V is TRBV7-6; 9 bases align to TRBD1. The sequence derives from a human donor with aplastic anemia. The CDR3 DNA is TGTGCCAGCAGCCCGGACAGGGGTGAGTCCTACGAGCAGTACTTC. As protein: CASSPDRGESYEQYF.